Presented here are 29 T cell receptor beta chains from one specimen sequenced in a study of immune evolution from preneoplasia to lung adenocarcinoma. Data came from immunoSEQ multiplex PCR; TCRdb stores just in-frame clones and leaves some out. The table lists approximately 26,000 clones, roughly 70% of them singletons. Specimen: FFPE invasive lung adenocarcinoma tissue. Source of these receptors: a person between 55 and 69 years old with invasive lung adenocarcinoma. Some clones in this sample may be carry-over from other donors' samples.

The chain is built from TRBV7-9 and TRBJ1-2, with TRBD1 matching over 9 bases. The V gene's germline CDR1 is SEHNR and CDR2 FQNEAQ (reference sequence). This CDR3 is built from 13 residues. The ends lost 5 bases at V and 7 bases at J; junction bases unmatched: 5. CDR3: CASSPQGAFGYTF. DNA of the CDR3: TGTGCCAGCAGCCCACAGGGGGCGTTTGGCTACACCTTC. The full variable domain, in which reference TRBV7-9 and TRBJ1-2 provide the parts outside the CDR3, is DTGVSQNPRHKITKRGQNVTFRCDPISEHNRLYWYRQTLGQGPEFLTYFQNEAQLEKSRLLSDRFSAERPKGSFSTLEIQRTEQGDSAMYLCASSPQGAFGYTFGSGTRLTVV.

The genes are TRBV18 and TRBJ2-2; tentatively, D is TRBD1 or TRBD2 (5 bases each). V was cut by 5 bases and J by 3 bases, with 25 bases left in between. Germline values: CDR1 KGHSH, CDR2 LQKENI. The CDR3 length is 19 residues. Here the CDR3 reads CASSSKASGAPDDTGELFF. CDR3 sequence (DNA): TGTGCCAGCTCATCCAAGGCCTCCGGGGCGCCGGACGACACCGGGGAGCTGTTTTTT. The full variable domain, rest sourced from reference TRBV18 and TRBJ2-2, is NAGVMQNPRHLVRRRGQEARLRCSPMKGHSHVYWYRQLPEEGLKFMVYLQKENIIDESGMPKERFSAEFPKEGPSILRIQQVVRGDSAAYFCASSSKASGAPDDTGELFFGEGSRLTVL.

The gene calls are TRBV4-2 and TRBJ2-1; 7 bases fit TRBD2. Germline V lookup: CDR1 LGHNA, CDR2 YNFKEQ. J gave up 4 bases and V 1 base, and 1 base lay outside the gene matches. The CDR3 extends over 14 amino acids. In DNA, the CDR3 is TGTGCCAGCAGCCAAGCGGGGGGATACAATGAGCAGTTCTTC. This codes for CASSQAGGYNEQFF.

By its share, this clone is medium-sized. The genes are TRBV2 and TRBJ2-7, with a weak D call TRBD1 (6 bases). The V gene lost 6 bases and the J gene lost 5 bases, with 17 bases spanning the gap. The CDR3 length is 14 residues. Germline values: CDR1 SNHLY, CDR2 FYNNEI. This CDR3 reads CASRGGNHGDEQYF. DNA for the CDR3: TGTGCCAGCAGAGGGGGTAATCACGGGGACGAGCAGTACTTC.

The chain couples TRBV18 to TRBJ1-1; no definite D call. Germline CDR1 KGHSH, CDR2 LQKENI. The CDR3 runs 14 residues. V dropped 3 bases and J dropped 8 bases, with 16 bases sitting between them. The CDR3, as DNA: TGTGCCAGCTCACCGACTCTCTCCAAGGAGGAAGCTTTCTTT. Amino acids: CASSPTLSKEEAFF.

This chain uses TRBV19 with TRBJ2-1; D is unclear. The CDR3 is 12 amino acids. V was shortened by 3 bases and J by 6 bases, with 6 bases between the two germline ends. Germline CDR1 and CDR2: LNHDA and SQIVND (reference sequence). CDR3 nucleotides: TGTGCCAGTAGTATGTGGGGCAATGAGCAGTTCTTC. This sequence encodes CASSMWGNEQFF.

The genes are TRBV30 and TRBJ1-4, with 8 bases matching TRBD1. V lost 1 base, J lost 8 bases, and 12 bases stayed unmatched. The germline CDR1 and CDR2 sequences are GTSNPN and SVGIG (reference sequence). The CDR3 has 16 amino acids. The DNA of the CDR3 is TGTGCCTGGAGTGCCGGGACAGGTCGGTTGCGGGAAAAACTGTTTTTT. Residues: CAWSAGTGRLREKLFF.

The chain couples TRBV18 to TRBJ2-3, with D maybe TRBD1 (6 bases). This CDR3 region has 16 residues. Germline CDR1 and CDR2: KGHSH and LQKENI. V gave up 4 bases and J gave up 0 bases, with 14 bases separating them. The CDR3 loop reads CASSRELRGSTDTQYF. CDR3 in DNA: TGTGCCAGCTCACGAGAATTGAGGGGGAGCACAGATACGCAGTATTTT.

In its sample, this clone was seen once. This chain links TRBV5-1 with TRBJ2-7; 7 nucleotides match TRBD2. V lost 7 bases and J lost 1; bases outside the gene matches: 11. This CDR3 contains 15 residues. Germline V CDR1 and CDR2: SGHRS, YFSETQ. This chain's CDR3 is CASRQGTTSSYEQYF. CDR3 nucleotide sequence: TGCGCCAGCCGCCAAGGGACTACATCGTCCTACGAGCAGTACTTC.

J is TRBJ1-2 and V is TRBV9; D is uncertain. The CDR3 runs to 15 residues. Trimming removed 0 bases from V and 0 bases from J, with 9 bases in between. Germline V gives CDR1 SGDLS, CDR2 YYNGEE. The chain's CDR3 is CASSVDLAANYGYTF. CDR3 bases: TGTGCCAGCAGCGTAGATCTGGCTGCTAACTATGGCTACACCTTC.

The gene calls are TRBV2 and TRBJ1-4, with TRBD1 matching 7 bases. Germline CDR1 reads SNHLY; CDR2 reads FYNNEI. The CDR3 is made up of 13 amino acids. The junction had 4 bases not matched to a gene; V was cut back by 8 bases and J by 4 bases. The chain's CDR3 is CASSRDSNEKLFF. The CDR3 bases are TGTGCCAGCTCAAGGGACAGTAATGAAAAACTGTTTTTT. Looking up the rest from reference TRBV2 and TRBJ1-4 gives the full variable domain: EPEVTQTPSHQVTQMGQEVILRCVPISNHLYFYWYRQILGQKVEFLVSFYNNEISEKSEIFDDQFSVERPDGSNFTLKIRSTKLEDSAMYFCASSRDSNEKLFFGSGTQLSVL.

This clone was detected only a few times. Because it lacks the conserved phenylalanine or tryptophan at the end, this CDR3 is likely a read error. It is unclear where the CDR3 begins or ends on the DNA, so no DNA is shown, and the CDR3 is as TCRdb lists it. V usage is TRBV29-1 and J usage is TRBJ2-7; whether TRBD2, the table's D call, matches the DNA was not checked. The CDR3 adds up to 9 amino acids, both ends counted. CDR1 is SQVTM and CDR2 is ANQGSEA in the germline V gene. The CDR3 loop is CSAPSCPRC.

This clone was picked up a small number of times. In DNA, the CDR3 is TGTGCCAGTGGACTAGCCGTAAATGAGCAGTTCTTC. This sequence encodes CASGLAVNEQFF. This chain links TRBV7-8 with TRBJ2-1; 8 bases fit TRBD2. Losses at the gene ends were 9 bases for V and 7 bases for J; bases not matched to a gene: 5. The length of the CDR3 is 12 residues. CDR1 is SGHVS, CDR2 FQNEAQ, per germline.

V and J are TRBV7-2 and TRBJ1-4; D uncertain. V was shortened by 3 bases and J by 5 bases, with 7 bases between the two germline ends. The CDR3 is 13 amino acids. CDR1 SGHTA and CDR2 FQGNSA come from the germline V gene. CDR3 in amino acids: CASSFSENEKLFF. The CDR3 DNA sequence: TGTGCCAGCAGCTTCTCGGAAAATGAAAAACTGTTTTTT.

The chain links TRBV6-5 to TRBJ1-1, with D possibly being TRBD1 (5 bases). The CDR3 has 13 residues. Looked up from germline, CDR1 is MNHEY and CDR2 is SVGAGI. V was clipped by 5 bases and J by 4 bases, with 11 bases between them. The CDR3 sequence is CASSSPRGTEAFF. The CDR3 DNA reads as TGTGCCAGCAGTAGCCCAAGGGGCACTGAAGCTTTCTTT.

This chain uses TRBV4-1 with TRBJ1-1; D unclear. CDR1 is MGHRA and CDR2 is YSYEKL in the germline V gene. The CDR3 totals 14 residues. With 7 bases removed from V and 0 bases from J, the gap between germline ends came to 12 bases. DNA of the CDR3: TGCGCCAGCATGGAAACTGACATGAACACTGAAGCTTTCTTT. Translation gives CASMETDMNTEAFF.

The chain has TRBV9 and TRBJ1-5, with 7 positions matching TRBD1. CDR1 is SGDLS, CDR2 YYNGEE, per germline. The ends lost 4 bases at V and 5 bases at J; junction bases unmatched: 12. This CDR3 is built from 16 residues. CDR3 residues: CASSPEADRADQPQHF. The DNA for the CDR3 is TGTGCCAGCAGCCCCGAAGCAGACAGGGCCGATCAGCCCCAGCATTTT.

V is TRBV10-1 and J is TRBJ2-1, with 7 positions matching TRBD1. The V gene end was trimmed by 4 bases and the J gene end by 8 bases; junction bases not matched to a gene: 8. CDR3 length: 14 residues. Germline V lookup: CDR1 WNHNN, CDR2 SYGVQD (reference sequence). The CDR3, as DNA: TGCGCCAGCAGTGGACAGGGCGGTGGCCATGAGCAGTTCTTC. Its protein is CASSGQGGGHEQFF.

The rearrangement links TRBV28 to TRBJ1-2, with 11 bases fitting TRBD1. V lost 5 bases, J lost 8 bases, and 13 bases stayed unmatched. CDR1 and CDR2 from the germline V gene are MDHEN and SYDVKM. This CDR3 contains 16 residues. CDR3 nucleotides: TGTGCCAGCAGTGCCCACGGGACAGGGGGGCTTGGAGGCTACACCTTC. Translation gives CASSAHGTGGLGGYTF.

This clone was seen only a few times. The chain recombines TRBV27 with TRBJ2-1, with 7 nucleotides matching TRBD2. Germline V gene data show CDR1 as MNHEY and CDR2 as SMNVEV (reference sequence). This CDR3 contains 14 residues. The trim removed 3 bases at V and 6 bases at J, leaving 5 bases unmatched. CDR3 sequence reads: CASSFWGGGNEQFF. The CDR3 DNA sequence: TGTGCCAGCAGTTTTTGGGGGGGAGGCAATGAGCAGTTCTTC.

The chain has TRBV23-1 and TRBJ2-5; the D gene could be TRBD1 or TRBD2 (6 bases each). TRBV23-1 is sorted into the ORF group, with uncertain function. V dropped 2 bases and J dropped 5 bases, with 24 bases sitting between them. This CDR3 has 18 amino acids. CDR3 in DNA: TGCGCCAGCAGTCAAAGGGGGGCGGGAAGGCCGAGGTTGGAGACCCAGTACTTC. This sequence encodes CASSQRGAGRPRLETQYF.

Points on this clone: At one boundary the junction diverges from the germline segment, which might be a read error. The chain is built from TRBV7-7 and TRBJ2-1; D is uncertain. CDR1 and CDR2 from the germline V gene are SSHAT and FNYEAQ (reference sequence). The length of the CDR3 is 13 residues. The CDR3 bases are TGTGCTAGCAGCTCCTCCCTTTACAATGAGCAGTTCTTC. Translation gives CASSSSLYNEQFF.

The sample holds one count of this clone. This sequence joins TRBV29-1 and TRBJ2-7, with TRBD2 matching over 11 bases. CDR1 SQVTM and CDR2 ANQGSEA come from the germline V gene. The CDR3 covers 16 residues. Trimming took 5 bases from V and 3 from J; bases not matched to a gene: 12. CDR3 nucleotides: TGCAGCGTTTCCGGGACTAGCGGCTACCAACTCTACGAGCAGTACTTC. Protein sequence: CSVSGTSGYQLYEQYF.

Only a few counts were recorded for this clone. The chain uses TRBV29-1 and TRBJ2-7; 7 nucleotides align to TRBD1. The CDR3 is 12 residues long. Per germline, CDR1 SQVTM and CDR2 ANQGSEA. V trimming: 4 bases; J trimming: 3 bases; junction bases outside the gene matches: 3. The CDR3 DNA follows: TGCAGCGTTGGACAGGGCCGCTACGAGCAGTACTTC. Its translation is CSVGQGRYEQYF.

This clone was picked up a small number of times. The V and J genes are TRBV5-4 and TRBJ2-2; 8 positions agree with TRBD1. The CDR3 sequence is 16 residues long. The germline V gene encodes CDR1 SGHNT and CDR2 YYREEE (reference sequence). V trimming: 3 bases; J trimming: 1 base; junction bases outside the gene matches: 5. The CDR3 DNA is TGTGCCAGCAGCTCGGGACAGGTGATGAACACCGGGGAGCTGTTTTTT. This codes for CASSSGQVMNTGELFF.

The chain couples TRBV7-2 to TRBJ1-3; TRBD1 is a possible D gene (5 bases). Looked up from germline, CDR1 is SGHTA and CDR2 is FQGNSA. CDR3 length equals 16 residues. Trimming pared 1 base from V and 3 bases from J, leaving 13 bases between. CDR3 bases: TGTGCCAGCAGCTTAGTTCAAGGGGTGCTTGGAAACACCATATATTTT. Translated: CASSLVQGVLGNTIYF.

This clone was seen a few times. In nucleotides, the CDR3 is TGTGCCAGTAGTGACGTGAACACTGAAGCTTTCTTT. As protein: CASSDVNTEAFF. V is TRBV19 and J is TRBJ1-1; D uncertain. The V gene lost 5 bases and the J gene lost 0 bases, with 4 bases spanning the gap. The CDR3 runs to 12 residues. Germline CDR1 LNHDA, CDR2 SQIVND (reference sequence).

The chain has TRBV6-6 and TRBJ1-5; perhaps TRBD1 as D (5 bases). Trimming removed 2 bases from V and 15 bases from J, with 14 bases in between. CDR1 and CDR2 from the germline V gene are MNHNY and SVGAGI (reference sequence). The CDR3 has 12 residues. CDR3 sequence reads: CASSYQQESPHF. The CDR3 nucleotides read TGTGCCAGCAGTTACCAACAGGAAAGTCCGCATTTT.

The chain uses TRBV28 and TRBJ2-5, with D possibly being TRBD1 (7 bases). V dropped 2 bases and J dropped 6 bases, with 13 bases sitting between them. CDR3 length equals 14 residues. Germline lookup yields CDR1 MDHEN and CDR2 SYDVKM. The CDR3 region is CASSLVAGGKTQYF. In DNA, the CDR3 is TGTGCCAGCAGTTTAGTTGCAGGGGGGAAGACCCAGTACTTC.